The sequence of this TCR beta chain was determined in a study of beta chain features in type 1 diabetes. The study reverse transcribed the entire isolated RNA, so it sequenced expressed TCRB transcripts. Profiling relied on immunoSEQ multiplex PCR, and the TCRdb table lists in-frame clones only, not all of them. This table has about 620,000 clones, about 16% appearing once. This clone was counted only a few times. J gave up 0 bases and V 3 bases, and 2 bases lay outside the gene matches. CDR3 length: 15 residues. Germline assignment: CDR1 MNHEY and CDR2 SMNVEV (reference sequence). Sequences were obtained from naive CD4+ T cells from blood. V and J are TRBV27 and TRBJ1-5; 7 nucleotides agree with TRBD1. The TCR was taken from a man younger than 30 in good health. CDR3 sequence reads: CASSLEGASNQPQHF. The CDR3 nucleotides read TGTGCCAGCAGTTTGGAGGGGGCTAGCAATCAGCCCCAGCATTTT.